One sample yielded the 27 T cell receptor beta chains listed below, sequenced in a study of neurological immune-mediated disorders. One entry per CDR3 protein results from TCRdb running MiXCR on the 5' RACE reads. The sample contains about 79,000 distinct CDR3 sequences, less than 15% of which appear only once. Material: PBMCs. The receptors were gathered from a woman aged 45 to 65 in good health.

This clonotype was counted ten times or more. The chain links TRBV7-2 to TRBJ1-5, with D hard to call. CDR1 and CDR2 from the germline V gene are SGHTA and FQGNSA. The CDR3 covers 15 residues. V was pared by 2 bases and J by 1 base, with 9 bases between. The CDR3 DNA follows: TGTGCCAGCAGCTTAATCGGGAACAGCAATCAGCCCCAGCATTTT. It translates to CASSLIGNSNQPQHF.

This clonotype was detected ten times or more. The chain has TRBV5-1 and TRBJ1-6; 8 bases match TRBD1. This CDR3 region has 15 residues. Per the germline V gene, CDR1 is SGHRS and CDR2 is YFSETQ. V gave up 4 bases and J gave up 9 bases; unmatched junction bases: 9. The CDR3 DNA sequence: TGCGCCAGCAGCGGAACGACAGGGGTGGGTTCACCCCTCCACTTT. It specifies CASSGTTGVGSPLHF.

This clonotype was seen ten or more times. The V gene is TRBV28, the J gene TRBJ2-3; D uncertain. The CDR3 length is 15 residues. Germline V CDR1 and CDR2: MDHEN, SYDVKM. Between the trimmed V and J ends, which lost 3 bases and 4 bases, there was a span of 14 bases. The CDR3, as DNA: TGTGCCAGCAGTTTTCAAGACCAATACGCAGATACGCAGTATTTT. It yields the protein CASSFQDQYADTQYF.

As concerns this clonotype: A read error may be the cause here, since a much bigger clone is one base away. This rearrangement joins TRBV20-1 to TRBJ2-1, with D perhaps TRBD1 (6 bases). V was shortened by 0 bases and J by 5 bases, with 11 bases between the two germline ends. The CDR3 is 14 residues long. Germline loops: CDR1 DFQATT, CDR2 SNEGSKA (reference sequence). The DNA for the CDR3 is TGCAGTGCTAGAGACCCCGGACAGCACAATGAGCAGTTCTTC. Translation: CSARDPGQHNEQFF.

The chain joins TRBV24-1 to TRBJ2-7; no reliable D call. The V and J ends lost 6 bases and 0 bases respectively, with 11 bases between them. The germline gives CDR1 KGHDR, CDR2 SFDVKD. This CDR3 has 14 residues. For the CDR3, the DNA is TGTGCCACCAGTCCTGCCGGTAGCTCCTACGAGCAGTACTTC. Its translation: CATSPAGSSYEQYF.

This chain connects TRBV7-2 to TRBJ2-5, with 7 bases lining up with TRBD2. CDR1 is SGHTA and CDR2 is FQGNSA in the germline V gene. Losses at the gene ends were 1 base for V and 5 bases for J; bases not matched to a gene: 4. The CDR3 spans 14 residues. CDR3 bases: TGTGCCAGCAGCTTAGGGGGGGGGAATGAGACCCAGTACTTC. Its translation: CASSLGGGNETQYF.

This clonotype was detected ten times or more. The gene calls are TRBV4-1 and TRBJ1-1; 7 nucleotides line up with TRBD1. Germline V gene lookup returns CDR1 MGHRA and CDR2 YSYEKL. Losses at the gene ends were 4 bases for V and 2 bases for J; bases not matched to a gene: 4. The CDR3 has 14 residues. CDR3 sequence: CASSRGGGNTEAFF. The CDR3 region has the DNA TGCGCCAGCAGCCGCGGAGGGGGCAACACTGAAGCTTTCTTT.

This clonotype was counted many times. The chain employs TRBV5-5 and TRBJ2-3, with D unresolved. The germline gives CDR1 SGHKS, CDR2 YYEKEE (reference sequence). The CDR3 is 15 residues long. V was trimmed by 0 bases and J by 7 bases, leaving 15 bases between them. As DNA, the CDR3 is TGTGCCAGCAGCTTGGTCGCAGATTTGCGCAATACGCAGTATTTT. Translation gives CASSLVADLRNTQYF. The full variable domain, completed using reference TRBV5-5 and TRBJ2-3, is DAGVTQSPTHLIKTRGQQVTLRCSPISGHKSVSWYQQVLGQGPQFIFQYYEKEERGRGNFPDRFSARQFPNYSSELNVNALLLGDSALYLCASSLVADLRNTQYFGPGTRLTVL.

Ten or more counts support this clonotype. This sequence joins TRBV15 and TRBJ2-5; 7 bases line up with TRBD2. This CDR3 region has 14 residues. The J segment lost 12 bases and the V segment lost 0 bases, leaving 10 bases of the junction unmatched. Germline V CDR1 and CDR2: LNHNV, YYDKDF (reference sequence). The CDR3 region is CATSRDPVGGVKYF. In DNA, the CDR3 is TGTGCCACCAGCAGAGATCCGGTTGGGGGGGTGAAGTACTTC.

This clonotype has ten or more counts. The rearrangement uses TRBV27 and TRBJ1-3; D ambiguous. Trimming shortened V by 4 bases and J by 0 bases, and 10 bases separated the two germline ends. Looked up from germline, CDR1 is MNHEY and CDR2 is SMNVEV (reference sequence). CDR3 length: 15 residues. Here the CDR3 DNA reads TGTGCCAGCAGTTCAACCGGCCTCTCTGGAAACACCATATATTTT. Its protein product is CASSSTGLSGNTIYF.

In this sample, this clonotype turned up a few times. This rearrangement joins TRBV11-2 to TRBJ1-6; tentatively, D is TRBD1 (5 bases). The germline gives CDR1 SGHAT, CDR2 FQNNGV. Trimming cost V 2 bases and J 10 bases, with 21 bases left between them. The CDR3 length is 17 residues. The CDR3: CASSLMAVMGVGSPLHF. The CDR3 DNA follows: TGTGCCAGCAGCTTAATGGCCGTTATGGGGGTTGGATCACCCCTCCACTTT.

The table lists this clonotype with many counts. The chain carries TRBV10-3 and TRBJ2-7, with 9 bases fitting TRBD2. The CDR3 consists of 14 residues. Trimming cost V 11 bases and J 2 bases; bases outside gene matches: 10. The germline CDR1 and CDR2 sequences are ENHRY and SYGVKD. Here the CDR3 DNA reads TGTGCCGCGGGAGGGCGGGACACCGCCTACGAGCAGTACTTC. This translates into CAAGGRDTAYEQYF.

This clonotype was recorded many times. This rearrangement joins TRBV5-1 to TRBJ1-1; D not resolved. V gave up 0 bases and J gave up 2 bases, with 11 bases separating them. CDR1 and CDR2 from the germline V gene are SGHRS and YFSETQ. This CDR3 is 15 amino acids long. CDR3 nucleotides: TGCGCCAGCAGCTTGGAGTGGGGTTTCAACACTGAAGCTTTCTTT. Translating gives CASSLEWGFNTEAFF.

This clonotype occurred many times. The chain recombines TRBV5-5 with TRBJ1-3; D might be TRBD1 (6 bases). CDR1 is SGHKS, CDR2 YYEKEE, per germline (reference sequence). CDR3 length: 16 amino acids. Trimming took 4 bases from V and 4 from J, leaving 18 bases between them. Here the CDR3 reads CASSPTNGGWGNTIYF. DNA for the CDR3: TGTGCCAGCAGCCCGACAAATGGGGGCTGGGGAAACACCATATATTTT.

This clonotype was seen ten or more times. The chain recombines TRBV7-9 with TRBJ2-1; 7 bases match TRBD2. The CDR3 has 14 residues. CDR1 SEHNR and CDR2 FQNEAQ come from the germline V gene (reference sequence). V trimming: 6 bases; J trimming: 2 bases; junction bases outside the gene matches: 4. The CDR3 region has the DNA TGTGCCAGCAGTCACGCGGGGGCCTACAATGAGCAGTTCTTC. Encoded protein: CASSHAGAYNEQFF.

This clonotype was seen ten or more times. The DNA of the CDR3 is TGCGCCAGCAGAGGCCCGACAGATCAAGAGACCCAGTACTTC. This sequence encodes CASRGPTDQETQYF. V gene TRBV5-1 combines with J gene TRBJ2-5; the D gene is possibly TRBD1 (5 bases). Looked up from germline, CDR1 is SGHRS and CDR2 is YFSETQ. The CDR3 covers 14 residues. Trimming removed 5 bases from V and 2 bases from J, with 13 bases in between.

This clonotype was seen many times. This rearrangement joins TRBV10-3 to TRBJ1-3, with 7 bases lining up with TRBD1. Trimming at V came to 6 bases and at J to 4 bases, leaving 6 bases not matched to a gene. From germline, CDR1 is ENHRY and CDR2 SYGVKD. The CDR3 extends over 14 amino acids. CDR3 loop: CAIRETGIGNTIYF. CDR3 nucleotides: TGTGCCATCAGGGAGACAGGGATCGGAAACACCATATATTTT.

This clonotype was observed many times. The V and J genes are TRBV7-2 and TRBJ2-5; TRBD1 matches 9 bases. The ends lost 6 bases at V and 4 bases at J; junction bases unmatched: 3. The germline V gene encodes CDR1 SGHTA and CDR2 FQGNSA. The CDR3 has 13 residues. Here the CDR3 DNA reads TGTGCCAGCAGAGGACAGGGGCTAGAGACCCAGTACTTC. Encoded protein: CASRGQGLETQYF.

This clonotype showed up many times. The J gene is TRBJ2-1, the V gene TRBV20-1, with TRBD2 as a possible D gene (6 bases). The CDR3 is 15 residues long. Trimming left V 3 bases short and J 0 bases short, with 12 bases between. Germline CDR1 and CDR2: DFQATT and SNEGSKA (reference sequence). The CDR3 spells CSASGTPRSYNEQFF. The CDR3 coding sequence is TGCAGTGCTAGCGGGACTCCTCGCTCCTACAATGAGCAGTTCTTC.

This clonotype was detected ten times or more. The chain recombines TRBV5-1 with TRBJ2-2; TRBD1 might be the D (6 bases). Germline-derived CDR1 and CDR2 are SGHRS and YFSETQ. The V and J ends lost 5 bases and 5 bases respectively, with 31 bases between them. CDR3 length: 20 amino acids. The CDR3: CASRVLGEKIMGHKTGELFF. CDR3 sequence (DNA): TGCGCCAGCAGGGTTTTGGGAGAGAAGATTATGGGACATAAGACCGGGGAGCTGTTTTTT. Full variable domain (missing parts from reference TRBV5-1 and TRBJ2-2): KAGVTQTPRYLIKTRGQQVTLSCSPISGHRSVSWYQQTPGQGLQFLFEYFSETQRNKGNFPGRFSGRQFSNSRSEMNVSTLELGDSALYLCASRVLGEKIMGHKTGELFFGEGSRLTVL.

This clonotype was seen at least ten times. The chain employs TRBV20-1 and TRBJ2-1; TRBD2 matches 12 bases. The CDR3 consists of 13 residues. Germline-derived CDR1 and CDR2 are DFQATT and SNEGSKA (reference sequence). The CDR3 loop is CSGGTSGYNEQFF. The CDR3 DNA reads as TGCAGCGGGGGGACTAGCGGGTACAATGAGCAGTTCTTC.

This clonotype was seen ten or more times. CDR3 residues: CASKNLREKLFF. CDR3 nucleotides: TGTGCCAGCAAAAATCTTAGAGAAAAACTGTTTTTT. V gene TRBV25-1 combines with J gene TRBJ1-4; D is undetermined. CDR3 length equals 12 residues. Germline values: CDR1 MGHDK, CDR2 SYGVNS. Trimming cost V 7 bases and J 8 bases, with 11 bases left between them.

This clonotype has a handful of counts. The V gene is TRBV5-1, the J gene TRBJ1-1; TRBD1 matches at 10 bases. The CDR3 consists of 15 residues. J gave up 5 bases and V 4 bases, and 8 bases lay outside the gene matches. Germline V gene sequence: CDR1 SGHRS, CDR2 YFSETQ. CDR3 protein: CASSNRDRGGTEAFF. For the CDR3, the DNA is TGCGCCAGCAGCAACCGGGACAGGGGTGGTACTGAAGCTTTCTTT.

The rearrangement uses TRBV5-1 and TRBJ1-4; TRBD1 matches at 7 bases. V was clipped by 4 bases and J by 6 bases; unmatched bases: 3. There are 13 residues in the CDR3. The germline V gene has CDR1 SGHRS and CDR2 YFSETQ. The CDR3 sequence is CASSAGQDEKLFF. CDR3 nucleotide sequence: TGCGCCAGCAGCGCCGGACAGGATGAAAAACTGTTTTTT. Variable domain in full (rest from reference TRBV5-1 and TRBJ1-4): KAGVTQTPRYLIKTRGQQVTLSCSPISGHRSVSWYQQTPGQGLQFLFEYFSETQRNKGNFPGRFSGRQFSNSRSEMNVSTLELGDSALYLCASSAGQDEKLFFGSGTQLSVL.

This clonotype showed up many times. This sequence joins TRBV12-3 or TRBV12-4 and TRBJ1-5; 10 bases line up with TRBD1. CDR3 length: 15 amino acids. With V trimmed by 6 bases and J by 9 bases, 11 bases remained unmatched. CDR3: CASSTGQGHPLPQHF. DNA of the CDR3: TGTGCCAGCAGCACGGGACAGGGGCACCCCCTGCCCCAGCATTTT.

This clonotype has a count of ten or more. The rearrangement links TRBV25-1 to TRBJ1-1; D remains unclear. Trimming stripped 1 base from V and 11 bases from J, with 11 bases between. This CDR3 has 12 residues. The V gene's germline CDR1 is MGHDK and CDR2 SYGVNS. The DNA of the CDR3 is TGTGCCAGCAGTGAATCGGGGAGAGAGGCTTTCTTT. Translation: CASSESGREAFF.

At least ten counts were recorded for this clonotype. This chain connects TRBV12-3 or TRBV12-4 to TRBJ2-3, with D perhaps matching TRBD2 (5 bases). Trimming took off 7 bases at V and 2 bases at J, with 7 bases between the two ends. The CDR3 length is 12 residues. The CDR3 region is CASTSHTDTQYF. The CDR3 DNA reads as TGTGCCAGCACTAGCCACACAGATACGCAGTATTTT.